The present TCR beta chain was sequenced within a study of OX40 agonist ivuxolimab in advanced cancers. For the study at large: Dose-escalation subjects each had hepatocellular carcinoma, melanoma, renal cell or head and neck cancer.

Some clones are missing from TCRdb's copy, which holds only in-frame ones; the method was immunoSEQ multiplex PCR. The sample lists tens of thousands of clones, roughly 80% seen once, with around 2.5% in the top ten. V gave up 5 bases and J gave up 4 bases; unmatched junction bases: 10. The length of the CDR3 is 15 residues. Germline V gene sequence: CDR1 SGHNT, CDR2 YENEEA. The specimen comprised CD4+ or CD8+ T cells sorted from blood, sampled in a trial of the OX40 agonist ivuxolimab. This receptor was identified in an adult with an advanced solid tumor such as melanoma, head and neck, liver or kidney cancer. V and J are TRBV11-3 and TRBJ2-7; 8 nucleotides align to TRBD2. This CDR3 is CASSGLSGSAYEQYF. The CDR3 region has the DNA TGTGCCAGCAGCGGTCTCAGCGGGAGTGCGTACGAGCAGTACTTC. Based on the CDR3 plus reference TRBV11-3 and TRBJ2-7, the full variable domain is EAGVVQSPRYKIIEKKQPVAFWCNPISGHNTLYWYLQNLGQGPELLIRYENEEAVDDSQLPKDRFSAERLKGVDSTLKIQPAELGDSAVYLCASSGLSGSAYEQYFGPGTRLTVT.